This TCR beta chain was obtained from a study of shared clonotypes between healthy human individuals. Turning to the study itself: Donors consisted of two women and a few men between 18 and 49.

The germline gives CDR1 MDHEN, CDR2 SYDVKM. CDR3 size: 15 residues. Trimming stripped 4 bases from V and 5 bases from J, with 14 bases between. Assay used: immunoSEQ multiplex PCR; TCRdb lists only in-frame clones, some missing. The sample consists of some 500,000 clones, over 60% of them appearing once. The sequencing input was PBMCs. The clonotype comes from a woman aged 40 to 55 in good health. Some clones in this sample may be carry-over from other donors' samples. This chain joins TRBV28 and TRBJ2-2; tentative D call: TRBD1 (8 bases). The chain's CDR3 is CASSSHRGGTGELFF. Here the CDR3 DNA reads TGTGCCAGCAGTTCCCACAGGGGGGGGACCGGGGAGCTGTTTTTT. Combining the CDR3 with reference TRBV28 and TRBJ2-2 gives the whole variable domain DVKVTQSSRYLVKRTGEKVFLECVQDMDHENMFWYRQDPGLGLRLIYFSYDVKMKEKGDIPEGYSVSREKKERFSLILESASTNQTSMYLCASSSHRGGTGELFFGEGSRLTVL.